This TCR beta chain was identified in a study of T cell responses to AZD1222 COVID-19 vaccine. Study-level findings and limits: Donors were chiefly white British, with a greater number of females, and clonal diversity was perhaps underestimated.

Repertoires were generated with immunoSEQ multiplex PCR, while TCRdb's copy carries only in-frame clones and drops some. The data contain more than 100,000 clones, approximately 84% of them seen just once; the ten biggest clones take up 7.7%. This clone was seen a handful of times. Antigen unknown. The starting material was peripheral blood, obtained on day 0 of AZD1222 vaccination. This TCR derives from an adult in good health.

CDR3 bases: TGTGCCAGCTCACCTCTGGACAGTTCGAACACTGAAGCTTTCTTT. Protein sequence: CASSPLDSSNTEAFF. The chain joins TRBV18 to TRBJ1-1; the D gene is possibly TRBD1 (6 bases). Germline CDR1 reads KGHSH; CDR2 reads LQKENI. CDR3 length: 15 residues. Deletions cut 3 bases from V and 1 base from J, with 12 bases between.